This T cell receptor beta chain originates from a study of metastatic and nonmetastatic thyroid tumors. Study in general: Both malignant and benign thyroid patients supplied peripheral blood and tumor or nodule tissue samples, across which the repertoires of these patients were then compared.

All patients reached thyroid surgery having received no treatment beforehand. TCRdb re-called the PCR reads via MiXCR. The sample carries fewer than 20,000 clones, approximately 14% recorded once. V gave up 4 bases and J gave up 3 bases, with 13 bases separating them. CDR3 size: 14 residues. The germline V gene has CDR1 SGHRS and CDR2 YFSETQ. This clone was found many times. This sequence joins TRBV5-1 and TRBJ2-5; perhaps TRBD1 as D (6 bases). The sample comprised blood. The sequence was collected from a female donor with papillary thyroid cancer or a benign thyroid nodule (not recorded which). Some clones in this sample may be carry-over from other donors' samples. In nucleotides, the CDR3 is TGCGCCAGCAGCCTAGCTCGGACAGAAGAGACCCAGTACTTC. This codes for CASSLARTEETQYF.